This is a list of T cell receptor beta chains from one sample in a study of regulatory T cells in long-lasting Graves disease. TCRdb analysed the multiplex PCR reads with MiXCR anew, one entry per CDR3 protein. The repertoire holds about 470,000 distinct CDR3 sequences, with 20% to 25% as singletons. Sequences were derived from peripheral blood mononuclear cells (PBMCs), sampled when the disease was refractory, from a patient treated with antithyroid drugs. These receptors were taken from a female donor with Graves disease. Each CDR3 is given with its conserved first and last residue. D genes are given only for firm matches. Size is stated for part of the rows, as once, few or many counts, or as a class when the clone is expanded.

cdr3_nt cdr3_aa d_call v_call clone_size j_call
TGTGCCAGCAGTTTCGGGACAGGGGTTGCACCCCTCCACTTT CASSFGTGVAPLHF TRBD1 TRBV28 many TRBJ1-6
TGTGCCAGCAGCTTAGGAGGGTCCTGGAATTCACCCCTCCACTTT CASSLGGSWNSPLHF NA TRBV7-9 NA TRBJ1-6
TGCGCCAGCAGTCCTGGACAGGGGGCGGGAACGATGAACACTGAAGCTTTCTTT CASSPGQGAGTMNTEAFF TRBD1 TRBV5-1 NA TRBJ1-1
TGTGCCATCCACCTAAGCGGGAGGGCCGGAAACGAGCAGTACTTC CAIHLSGRAGNEQYF TRBD2 TRBV12-3/TRBV12-4 many TRBJ2-7
TGCAGCGTTCTCAATACAAAACAGGGCGTAGGGGCCGGCTACACCTTC CSVLNTKQGVGAGYTF NA TRBV29-1 many TRBJ1-2
TGTGCCTGGAGCGCGACAGGGGTCGAGCAGTACTTC CAWSATGVEQYF TRBD1 TRBV30 few TRBJ2-7
TGTGCCAGCAGCACCGACAGGGGATTTAATGAAAAACTGTTTTTT CASSTDRGFNEKLFF TRBD1 TRBV7-2 many TRBJ1-4
TGTGCCACCAGTGATCGGGGACTAGCAGACACAGATACGCAGTATTTT CATSDRGLADTDTQYF TRBD2 TRBV24-1 NA TRBJ2-3
TGTGCCAGTAGACAGGGCGGCGAAAAACTGTTTTTT CASRQGGEKLFF TRBD1 TRBV27 many TRBJ1-4
TGTGCCAGCAGCTGGGGAAAAGTGGCCGGTCAAGTTGCTGAAGCTTTCTTT CASSWGKVAGQVAEAFF NA TRBV11-2 many TRBJ1-1
TGTGCCAGCAGTCAGACATGGGGGCTTAGCCATGGCTACACCTTC CASSQTWGLSHGYTF NA TRBV3-1 NA TRBJ1-2
TGTGCCAGCAGCTTCAAGGAGGGTAGTTGGGTCTCCGGGGAGCTGTTTTTT CASSFKEGSWVSGELFF NA TRBV7-2 NA TRBJ2-2
TGTGCCAGCTCGTCGAACGGACCCGTCGGGGCGTCTTCCTACGAGCAGTACTTC CASSSNGPVGASSYEQYF NA TRBV28 many TRBJ2-7
TGTGCCAGCTCAGCGACAGGGCTGGGTGAAAAACTGTTTTTT CASSATGLGEKLFF TRBD1 TRBV18 NA TRBJ1-4
TGTGCCAGCAGCATCGGACAGGGAAGTAACTATGGCTACACCTTC CASSIGQGSNYGYTF TRBD1 TRBV11-2 many TRBJ1-2
TGTGCCAGCAGCTTACGGGAGCGGGAGACCCAGTACTTC CASSLRERETQYF NA TRBV5-4 NA TRBJ2-5
TGTGCCAGCAGTTCTCTGGGTCTTTTCCAAGAGACCCAGTACTTC CASSSLGLFQETQYF NA TRBV27 NA TRBJ2-5
TGTGCCAGCGGTTACTCGTGGCAGGGTGACTACGAGCAGTACTTC CASGYSWQGDYEQYF NA TRBV6-5 few TRBJ2-7
TGCGCCAGCAGCCAGCACAGTCCAACTAATGAAAAACTGTTTTTT CASSQHSPTNEKLFF NA TRBV4-1 few TRBJ1-4
TGTGCCAGCAGTTACCTCCCTGGACAGGGGGCGTATGCCTATGGCTACACCTTC CASSYLPGQGAYAYGYTF TRBD1 TRBV6-9 many TRBJ1-2
TGTGCCAGCACCAGAAGACTAGCGGAACAAGAGACCCAGTACTTC CASTRRLAEQETQYF TRBD2 TRBV7-9 NA TRBJ2-5
TGTGCCGCGGGGGCAGGGGCGGCAGAGACCCAGTACTTC CAAGAGAAETQYF NA TRBV7-6 NA TRBJ2-5
TGTGCCAGCAGTTTACTCGTTGGACAGACCTTCACCTTC CASSLLVGQTFTF NA TRBV6-5 many TRBJ1-2
TGTGCCAGCAGTGACGTGGGGACAGATACGCAGTATTTT CASSDVGTDTQYF NA TRBV6-1 NA TRBJ2-3
TGTGCCAGCAGGCCCAGGGACGAGCAGTACTTC CASRPRDEQYF NA TRBV2 many TRBJ2-7
TGTGCCAGTTGGGGATGGGGACAGGGTGACTATGGCTACACCTTC CASWGWGQGDYGYTF TRBD1 TRBV19 NA TRBJ1-2
TGTGCCACCTCCCCCCGGGACAGCTCCTACGAGCAGTACTTC CATSPRDSSYEQYF TRBD1 TRBV15 many TRBJ2-7